This T cell receptor (beta chain) was captured in a study of T cells in Graves' hyperthyroidism and ophthalmopathy. V shed 0 bases and J shed 3 bases, with 10 bases lying between them. This CDR3 contains 15 residues. Germline V gene lookup returns CDR1 SGHRS and CDR2 YFSETQ. What was amplified from RNA transcripts were TCR beta CDR3 regions. The HTBI primer set was used in a first-round RT-PCR of the TCR CDR3. MiXCR, applied by TCRdb to the multiplex PCR reads, yields one record per CDR3 protein. The data contain roughly 740,000 distinct CDR3 sequences, about a sixth of them seen just once; the ten biggest clones take up 8.4%.

The rearrangement uses TRBV5-1 and TRBJ1-5; no firm D call. This clonotype originated in a man aged 18 to 30 with Graves' hyperthyroidism. Sequenced sample: blood. The CDR3 DNA follows: TGCGCCAGCAGCTTGGTTGCAGGAAACAATCAGCCCCAGCATTTT. The encoded protein is CASSLVAGNNQPQHF.